The 32 T cell receptor beta chains in this list originate from one sample, sequenced in a study of T-cell reconstitution after alpha-beta-depleted transplantation in children. Unique molecular identifiers featured in how the TCRbeta library was prepared. One entry per CDR3 protein results from TCRdb running MiXCR on the PCR reads. The data contain approximately 85,000 distinct CDR3 sequences, roughly a sixth of them seen just once; the ten biggest clones take up roughly a fifth. Sequenced material: PBMCs, mostly from graft donor cells, taken 180 days after TCRalphabeta/CD19-depleted stem cell transplant. The receptor set was obtained from a male patient between 2 and 10 years old who had a stem cell transplant for acute lymphoblastic leukemia, so the T cells may come from the graft donor.

Notes on this clonotype: Compared with germline, one end of the junction differs, possibly owing to a read error. The chain links TRBV7-8 to TRBJ1-1; 9 positions agree with TRBD1. In germline, CDR1 is SGHVS, CDR2 FQNEAQ. The CDR3 has 15 residues. CDR3 nucleotide sequence: TGTGCCAGCAGCGTAGCACAGGGGGCACGCACTGAAGCTTTCTTT. It translates to CASSVAQGARTEAFF.

This clonotype was seen only a few times. The chain is built from TRBV20-1 and TRBJ1-4; the D gene is possibly TRBD1 (5 bases). The CDR3 length is 15 residues. The germline CDR1 and CDR2 sequences are DFQATT and SNEGSKA (reference sequence). Trimming took off 7 bases at V and 11 bases at J, with 26 bases between the two ends. The CDR3 region is CSVAQTGTRHVKLFF. CDR3 bases: TGCAGTGTTGCCCAAACTGGGACGCGCCATGTTAAACTGTTTTTT.

This clonotype was observed a handful of times. This chain links TRBV29-1 with TRBJ2-2, with D possibly TRBD2 on 5 matching bases. Trimming removed 2 bases from V and 3 bases from J, with 16 bases in between. The CDR3 is 16 amino acids. Germline CDR1 and CDR2: SQVTM and ANQGSEA. CDR3 sequence: CSVEKSPGIYTGELFF. In DNA form, the CDR3 reads TGCAGCGTTGAAAAGTCTCCCGGGATTTACACCGGGGAGCTGTTTTTT.

This clonotype was seen a few times. The chain recombines TRBV7-2 with TRBJ2-5; D perhaps matches TRBD2 (6 bases). The CDR3 contains 14 residues. CDR1 is SGHTA and CDR2 is FQGNSA in the germline V gene. V was clipped by 5 bases and J by 2 bases, with 12 bases between them. CDR3 coding DNA: TGTGCCAGCAGCGGAGTAGGGACTCAAGAGACCCAGTACTTC. Amino acids: CASSGVGTQETQYF.

This clonotype turned up a few times. CDR3 sequence: CASSLANRVRYEQYF. The CDR3, as DNA: TGCGCCAGCAGCTTGGCCAATAGGGTTAGGTACGAGCAGTACTTC. The chain carries TRBV5-1 and TRBJ2-7; D is unclear. The CDR3 is 15 residues long. V was trimmed by 0 bases and J by 4 bases, leaving 14 bases between them. Germline V gene lookup returns CDR1 SGHRS and CDR2 YFSETQ.

The chain combines TRBV20-1 with TRBJ2-2; TRBD1 aligns across 7 bases. CDR3 length: 12 residues. Losses at the gene ends were 6 bases for V and 6 bases for J; bases not matched to a gene: 4. The V gene's germline CDR1 is DFQATT and CDR2 SNEGSKA (reference sequence). The CDR3 DNA reads TGCAGTGCGGACAGGCGGTCCGGGGAGCTGTTTTTT. It is translated as CSADRRSGELFF.

This sequence joins TRBV5-6 and TRBJ1-4, with no clear D. Germline V CDR1 and CDR2: SGHDT, YYEEEE. Trimming cost V 4 bases and J 0 bases, with 10 bases left between them. The CDR3 is 15 amino acids. CDR3 sequence reads: CASSGWGATNEKLFF. The CDR3 coding sequence is TGTGCCAGCAGCGGCTGGGGTGCAACTAATGAAAAACTGTTTTTT.

Turning to this clonotype: One junction end disagrees with the germline gene, perhaps due to a read error. The V call is TRBV3-1, the J call TRBJ2-5, with D perhaps TRBD1 or TRBD2 (6 bases each). The germline V gene has CDR1 LGHDT and CDR2 YNNKEL (reference sequence). The CDR3 is made up of 17 amino acids. Here the CDR3 DNA reads TGTGCCACCAGCCAAGATCTTGGAGGGGGGCGCAGAGAGACCCAGTACTTC. Amino acids: CATSQDLGGGRRETQYF.

J is TRBJ1-2 and V is TRBV11-2, with D possibly being TRBD1 (5 bases). CDR1 and CDR2 (germline): SGHAT, FQNNGV. Trimming removed 1 base at V and 0 bases at J, with 18 bases between. The CDR3 spans 18 residues. CDR3 region: CASSLVGTGEVANYGYTF. Here the CDR3 DNA reads TGTGCCAGCAGCTTAGTAGGGACCGGGGAAGTCGCTAACTATGGCTACACCTTC.

The DNA for the CDR3 is TGCGCCAGCAGTGAATCCGCGGGGCCTCAAGAGACCCAGTACTTC. It yields the protein CASSESAGPQETQYF. The chain uses TRBV10-1 and TRBJ2-5; the D gene is possibly TRBD2 (6 bases). Germline V lookup: CDR1 WNHNN, CDR2 SYGVQD (reference sequence). CDR3 length equals 15 residues. Between the trimmed V and J ends, which lost 3 bases and 2 bases, there was a span of 13 bases.

This chain links TRBV12-3 or TRBV12-4 with TRBJ1-5; 10 bases align to TRBD1. The CDR3 contains 16 residues. Unmatched junction bases numbered 12, after V lost 6 bases and J lost 7 bases. The CDR3 sequence is CASRHTLGTGDQPQHF. The CDR3, as DNA: TGTGCCAGCAGACACACTTTAGGGACAGGGGACCAGCCCCAGCATTTT.

The chain recombines TRBV11-1 with TRBJ2-7, with no clear D. Per germline, CDR1 SGHAT and CDR2 FQDESV (reference sequence). The CDR3 spans 15 residues. Trimming left V 3 bases short and J 5 bases short, with 17 bases between. This chain's CDR3 is CASSFGPDRGHEQYF. The CDR3 nucleotides are TGTGCCAGCAGCTTCGGCCCGGACCGAGGCCACGAGCAGTACTTC.

This clonotype was picked up many times. The chain has TRBV5-1 and TRBJ2-1, with 8 nucleotides matching TRBD2. The germline gives CDR1 SGHRS, CDR2 YFSETQ. The CDR3 runs 15 residues. After removal of 1 base from V and 7 bases from J, the junction contained 7 bases not matched to a gene. For the CDR3, the DNA is TGCGCCAGCAGCTTGACGGGGGGGCAGGTAAATGAGCAGTTCTTC. The encoded protein is CASSLTGGQVNEQFF.

Only a few counts were recorded for this clonotype. CDR3 coding DNA: TGTGCCATCAGTGAGGGGGCCGACTATGGCTACACCTTC. This sequence encodes CAISEGADYGYTF. The V call is TRBV10-3, the J call TRBJ1-2, with TRBD1 as a possible D gene (5 bases). The CDR3 extends over 13 amino acids. Germline assignment: CDR1 ENHRY and CDR2 SYGVKD. The germline V and J ends were trimmed by 2 bases and 3 bases, with 7 bases remaining between them.

This clonotype appeared a few times. The chain joins TRBV6-5 to TRBJ1-1, with D hard to call. Germline V gives CDR1 MNHEY, CDR2 SVGAGI. The CDR3 spans 13 residues. V was pared by 1 base and J by 1 base, with 4 bases between. The chain's CDR3 is CASSYFPNTEAFF. The CDR3 nucleotides are TGTGCCAGCAGTTACTTTCCGAACACTGAAGCTTTCTTT.

In this sample, this clonotype turned up a few times. The chain joins TRBV12-3 or TRBV12-4 to TRBJ1-1; D is perhaps TRBD1 (6 bases). V was clipped by 2 bases and J by 1 base, with 11 bases between them. This CDR3 contains 15 residues. The CDR3 region is CASSLPTGKNTEAFF. DNA for the CDR3: TGTGCCAGCAGTTTACCGACAGGCAAGAACACTGAAGCTTTCTTT.

Here the CDR3 reads CAWSVGGGASDTQYF. The CDR3 coding sequence is TGTGCCTGGAGTGTAGGGGGGGGGGCTTCGGATACGCAGTATTTT. The rearrangement uses TRBV30 and TRBJ2-3, with D maybe TRBD2 (7 bases). The CDR3 has 15 amino acids. V lost 0 bases and J 6 bases, leaving 16 bases between the germline ends. In germline, CDR1 is GTSNPN, CDR2 SVGIG (reference sequence).

The J gene is TRBJ2-5, the V gene TRBV6-2 or TRBV6-3; TRBD1 aligns across 11 bases. The CDR3 extends over 14 amino acids. Trimming cost V 11 bases and J 5 bases; bases outside gene matches: 10. Germline CDR1 reads MNHEY; CDR2 reads SVGEGT. The CDR3 coding sequence is TGTGCCTGCGAGGACAGGGGGCGAGGGGAGACCCAGTACTTC. Translating it yields CACEDRGRGETQYF.

This clonotype was detected a few times. The CDR3 DNA is TGCAGTGCTAGAGAGGGCCCTGGAAACACCATATATTTT. It encodes CSAREGPGNTIYF. The genes are TRBV20-1 and TRBJ1-3; no firm D call. Germline loops: CDR1 DFQATT, CDR2 SNEGSKA (reference sequence). Trimming left V 0 bases short and J 2 bases short, with 5 bases between. The CDR3 spans 13 residues.

This clonotype has just a few counts. V is TRBV18 and J is TRBJ1-6, with D possibly matching TRBD1 (5 bases). CDR1 and CDR2 (germline): KGHSH, LQKENI. The CDR3 runs 17 residues. V was shortened by 8 bases and J by 0 bases, with 17 bases between the two germline ends. The CDR3 DNA reads as TGTGCCAGCGTTCTCATGGCCGGGGCCTCCTATAATTCACCCCTCCACTTT. Amino acids: CASVLMAGASYNSPLHF.

The sample holds many counts of this clonotype. This chain joins TRBV20-1 and TRBJ1-4, with unresolved D. Deletions cut 1 base from V and 8 bases from J, with 14 bases between. The germline V gene has CDR1 DFQATT and CDR2 SNEGSKA (reference sequence). CDR3 length equals 14 residues. The CDR3 sequence: CSARGGPNGEKLFF. CDR3 in DNA: TGCAGTGCTAGAGGCGGCCCTAATGGGGAAAAACTGTTTTTT.

The sample holds many counts of this clonotype. The chain recombines TRBV20-1 with TRBJ2-3; no clear D. Between the trimmed V and J ends, which lost 3 bases and 7 bases, there was a span of 14 bases. This CDR3 comprises 13 residues. Germline CDR1 DFQATT, CDR2 SNEGSKA (reference sequence). CDR3 DNA: TGCAGTGCTAGCGGGCTGGGGAAAAATACGCAGTATTTT. This gives the protein CSASGLGKNTQYF.

This clonotype was observed a few times. The rearrangement links TRBV20-1 to TRBJ2-5; 8 nucleotides match TRBD2. The CDR3 covers 14 residues. The germline V gene encodes CDR1 DFQATT and CDR2 SNEGSKA (reference sequence). The V segment lost 3 bases and the J segment 2 bases; nucleotides outside the gene matches: 5. The CDR3 spells CSARPGGSQETQYF. CDR3 nucleotide sequence: TGCAGTGCTAGGCCGGGGGGGTCGCAAGAGACCCAGTACTTC.

V and J are TRBV11-2 and TRBJ2-6, with 8 positions matching TRBD2. Trimming cost V 5 bases and J 4 bases; bases outside gene matches: 10. This CDR3 comprises 17 residues. Germline assignment: CDR1 SGHAT and CDR2 FQNNGV. The CDR3 DNA is TGTGCCAGCAGCCCCAACGGGGGGGCGCGCGGGGCCAACGTCCTGACTTTC. Its translation: CASSPNGGARGANVLTF. Full variable domain (missing parts from reference TRBV11-2 and TRBJ2-6): EAGVAQSPRYKIIEKRQSVAFWCNPISGHATLYWYQQILGQGPKLLIQFQNNGVVDDSQLPKDRFSAERLKGVDSTLKIQPAKLEDSAVYLCASSPNGGARGANVLTFGAGSRLTVL.

The chain recombines TRBV20-1 with TRBJ2-2; possibly TRBD1 for D (6 bases). CDR3 length equals 14 residues. CDR1 and CDR2 from the germline V gene are DFQATT and SNEGSKA (reference sequence). Trimming shortened V by 1 base and J by 0 bases, and 6 bases separated the two germline ends. CDR3 protein: CSARGTANTGELFF. In DNA, the CDR3 is TGCAGTGCTAGAGGGACAGCGAACACCGGGGAGCTGTTTTTT.

The sample holds many counts of this clonotype. CDR3 loop: CASSPSRLINYGYTF. In DNA, the CDR3 is TGTGCCAGCAGCCCGTCCCGACTTATTAACTATGGCTACACCTTC. The chain uses TRBV12-3 or TRBV12-4 and TRBJ1-2; unclear D gene. V lost 6 bases and J lost 1, with 15 bases in between. CDR3 length: 15 residues.

There are many counts of this clonotype. V and J are TRBV4-2 and TRBJ1-1; D uncertain. This CDR3 comprises 15 residues. In germline, CDR1 is LGHNA, CDR2 YNFKEQ. The germline V and J ends were trimmed by 0 bases and 0 bases, with 8 bases remaining between them. In DNA, the CDR3 is TGTGCCAGCAGCCAAGAGTCAGCGCTGAACACTGAAGCTTTCTTT. Translating it yields CASSQESALNTEAFF.

The gene calls are TRBV7-9 and TRBJ1-4; D ambiguous. This CDR3 contains 16 residues. V dropped 5 bases and J dropped 0 bases, with 13 bases sitting between them. Germline V lookup: CDR1 SEHNR, CDR2 FQNEAQ (reference sequence). The CDR3: CASSPPESATNEKLFF. Here the CDR3 DNA reads TGTGCCAGCAGCCCCCCTGAGAGTGCAACTAATGAAAAACTGTTTTTT.

The chain recombines TRBV7-2 with TRBJ1-2; D remains unclear. Germline V gives CDR1 SGHTA, CDR2 FQGNSA. V was shortened by 6 bases and J by 4 bases, with 9 bases between the two germline ends. The length of the CDR3 is 12 residues. CDR3 sequence: CASSNGPYGYTF. The CDR3 DNA reads as TGTGCCAGCAGTAATGGTCCCTATGGCTACACCTTC.

Only a few counts were recorded for this clonotype. CDR3 amino acids: CASSRDRVASYEQYF. The CDR3 DNA reads as TGTGCCAGCAGCCGCGACAGGGTTGCCTCCTACGAGCAGTACTTC. The chain carries TRBV7-2 and TRBJ2-7; 7 nucleotides align to TRBD1. This CDR3 comprises 15 residues. CDR1 is SGHTA, CDR2 FQGNSA, per germline. With 5 bases clipped from V and 0 bases from J, the junction kept 7 bases outside the gene matches.

The chain couples TRBV7-6 to TRBJ2-3; a weak D match, TRBD1 (6 bases). CDR1 and CDR2 (germline): SGHVS, FNYEAQ. There are 15 residues in the CDR3. Trimming stripped 1 base from V and 0 bases from J, with 8 bases between. The CDR3 is CASSLEGVSTDTQYF. The CDR3 DNA reads TGTGCCAGCAGCTTAGAGGGGGTGAGCACAGATACGCAGTATTTT.

The chain links TRBV3-1 to TRBJ2-7, with D maybe TRBD2 (7 bases). Germline V gives CDR1 LGHDT, CDR2 YNNKEL (reference sequence). The CDR3 has 14 residues. Trimming removed 3 bases from V and 3 bases from J, with 12 bases in between. The CDR3, as DNA: TGTGCCAGCAGCCATAGGGGGGGGAGCTACGAGCAGTACTTC. Translation gives CASSHRGGSYEQYF.